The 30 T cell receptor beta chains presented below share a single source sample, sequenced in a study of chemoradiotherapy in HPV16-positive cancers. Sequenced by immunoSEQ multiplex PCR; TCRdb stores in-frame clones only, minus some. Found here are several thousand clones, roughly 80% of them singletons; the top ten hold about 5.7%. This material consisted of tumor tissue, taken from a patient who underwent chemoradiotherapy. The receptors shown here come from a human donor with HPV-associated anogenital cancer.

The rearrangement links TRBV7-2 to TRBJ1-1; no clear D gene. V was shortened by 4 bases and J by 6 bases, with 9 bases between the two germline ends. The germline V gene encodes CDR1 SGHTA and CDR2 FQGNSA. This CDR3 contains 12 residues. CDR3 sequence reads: CASSSQQPEAFF. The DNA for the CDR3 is TGTGCCAGCAGCTCCCAGCAGCCTGAAGCTTTCTTT. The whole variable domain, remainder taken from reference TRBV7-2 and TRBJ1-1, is GAGVSQSPSNKVTEKGKDVELRCDPISGHTALYWYRQSLGQGLEFLIYFQGNSAPDKSGLPSDRFSAERTGGSVSTLTIQRTQQEDSAVYLCASSSQQPEAFFGQGTRLTVV.

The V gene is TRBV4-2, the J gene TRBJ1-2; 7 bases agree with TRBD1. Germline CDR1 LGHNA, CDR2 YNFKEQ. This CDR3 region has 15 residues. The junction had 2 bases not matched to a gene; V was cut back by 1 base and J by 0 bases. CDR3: CASSQAGQPNYGYTF. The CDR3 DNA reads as TGTGCCAGCAGCCAAGCGGGACAGCCTAACTATGGCTACACCTTC.

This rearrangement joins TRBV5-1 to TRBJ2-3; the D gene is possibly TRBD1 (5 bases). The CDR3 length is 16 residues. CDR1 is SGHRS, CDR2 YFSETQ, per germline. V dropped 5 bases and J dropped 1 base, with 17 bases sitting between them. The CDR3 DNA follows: TGCGCCAGCAGGGACAATATACCCATAGGCACAGATACGCAGTATTTT. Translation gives CASRDNIPIGTDTQYF.

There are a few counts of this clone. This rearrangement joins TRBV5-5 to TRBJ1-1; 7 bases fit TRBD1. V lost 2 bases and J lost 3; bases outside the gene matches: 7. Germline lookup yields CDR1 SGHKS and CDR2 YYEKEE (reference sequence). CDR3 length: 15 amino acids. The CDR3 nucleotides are TGTGCCAGCAGCTTAAGACAGGGCCGCGACACTGAAGCTTTCTTT. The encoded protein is CASSLRQGRDTEAFF.

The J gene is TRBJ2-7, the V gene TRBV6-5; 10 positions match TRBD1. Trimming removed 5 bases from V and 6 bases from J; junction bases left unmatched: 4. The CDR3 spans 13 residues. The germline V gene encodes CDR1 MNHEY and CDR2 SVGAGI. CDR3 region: CASSRRDRGEQYF. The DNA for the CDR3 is TGTGCCAGCAGTCGCCGGGACAGGGGCGAGCAGTACTTC.

Written as DNA, the CDR3 is TGTGCCAGCAGCGTAGTTGGACAGGGAACCCACGAGCAGTACTTC. Translated: CASSVVGQGTHEQYF. The V gene is TRBV9, the J gene TRBJ2-7; TRBD1 aligns across 8 bases. The trim removed 0 bases at V and 5 bases at J, leaving 7 bases unmatched. Germline V gives CDR1 SGDLS, CDR2 YYNGEE. The CDR3 loop spans 15 amino acids. Full variable domain (remainder filled in from reference TRBV9 and TRBJ2-7): DSGVTQTPKHLITATGQRVTLRCSPRSGDLSVYWYQQSLDQGLQFLIQYYNGEERAKGNILERFSAQQFPDLHSELNLSSLELGDSALYFCASSVVGQGTHEQYFGPGTRLTVT.

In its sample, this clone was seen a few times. The CDR3 bases are TGTGCCAGTCCCCTCCCAGGGACAGAGGGAAACACCATATATTTT. It translates to CASPLPGTEGNTIYF. The chain uses TRBV27 and TRBJ1-3, with TRBD1 matching 7 bases. In germline, CDR1 is MNHEY, CDR2 SMNVEV (reference sequence). J was trimmed by 4 bases and V by 9 bases; bases with no gene match: 12. The CDR3 totals 15 residues.

The CDR3 nucleotides are TGTGCCAGCAGCTTTTCAGGGGGCTCGGCCATTCAGTACTTC. Protein product: CASSFSGGSAIQYF. This chain uses TRBV7-2 with TRBJ2-4; 8 nucleotides match TRBD1. This CDR3 is 14 amino acids long. V shed 3 bases and J 9 bases; nucleotides not matched to a gene: 7. The V gene's germline CDR1 is SGHTA and CDR2 FQGNSA.

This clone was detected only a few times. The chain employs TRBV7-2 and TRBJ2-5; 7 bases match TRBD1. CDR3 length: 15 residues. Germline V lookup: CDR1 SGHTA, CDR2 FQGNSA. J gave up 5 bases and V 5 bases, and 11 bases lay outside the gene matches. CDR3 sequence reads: CASSGGQVQSETQYF. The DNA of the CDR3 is TGTGCCAGCAGCGGTGGACAGGTCCAGTCGGAGACCCAGTACTTC. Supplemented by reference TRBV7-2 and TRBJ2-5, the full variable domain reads GAGVSQSPSNKVTEKGKDVELRCDPISGHTALYWYRQSLGQGLEFLIYFQGNSAPDKSGLPSDRFSAERTGGSVSTLTIQRTQQEDSAVYLCASSGGQVQSETQYFGPGTRLLVL.

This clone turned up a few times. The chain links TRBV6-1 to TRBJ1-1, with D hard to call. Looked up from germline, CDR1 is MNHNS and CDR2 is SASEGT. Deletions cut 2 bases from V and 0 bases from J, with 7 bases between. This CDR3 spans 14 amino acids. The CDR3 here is CASSEWLLNTEAFF. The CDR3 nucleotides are TGTGCCAGCAGTGAATGGCTGTTGAACACTGAAGCTTTCTTT.

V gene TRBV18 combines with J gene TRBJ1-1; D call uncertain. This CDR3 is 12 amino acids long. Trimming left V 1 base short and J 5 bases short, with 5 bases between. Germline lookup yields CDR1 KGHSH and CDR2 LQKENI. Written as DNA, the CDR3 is TGTGCCAGCTCACCACGCGAAACTGAAGCTTTCTTT. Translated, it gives CASSPRETEAFF. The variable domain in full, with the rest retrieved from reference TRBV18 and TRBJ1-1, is NAGVMQNPRHLVRRRGQEARLRCSPMKGHSHVYWYRQLPEEGLKFMVYLQKENIIDESGMPKERFSAEFPKEGPSILRIQQVVRGDSAAYFCASSPRETEAFFGQGTRLTVV.

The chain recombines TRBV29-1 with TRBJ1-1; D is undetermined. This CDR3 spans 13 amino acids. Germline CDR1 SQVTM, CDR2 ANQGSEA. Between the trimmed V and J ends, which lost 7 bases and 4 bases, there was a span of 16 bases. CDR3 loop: CSGGPPKGTEAFF. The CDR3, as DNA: TGCAGCGGCGGACCGCCCAAGGGCACTGAAGCTTTCTTT. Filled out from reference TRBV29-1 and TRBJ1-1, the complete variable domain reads SAVISQKPSRDICQRGTSLTIQCQVDSQVTMMFWYRQQPGQSLTLIATANQGSEATYESGFVIDKFPISRPNLTFSTLTVSNMSPEDSSIYLCSGGPPKGTEAFFGQGTRLTVV.

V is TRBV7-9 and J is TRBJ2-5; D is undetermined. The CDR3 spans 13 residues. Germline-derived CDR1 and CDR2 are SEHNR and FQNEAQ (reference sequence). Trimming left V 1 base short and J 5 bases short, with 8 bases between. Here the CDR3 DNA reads TGTGCCAGCAGCTTAGGGGGTGTCGAGACCCAGTACTTC. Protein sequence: CASSLGGVETQYF.

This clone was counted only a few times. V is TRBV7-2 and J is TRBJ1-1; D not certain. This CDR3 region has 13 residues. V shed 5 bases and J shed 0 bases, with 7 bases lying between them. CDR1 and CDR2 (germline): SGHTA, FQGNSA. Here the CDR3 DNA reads TGTGCCAGCAGCCCATATTTGAACACTGAAGCTTTCTTT. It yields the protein CASSPYLNTEAFF.

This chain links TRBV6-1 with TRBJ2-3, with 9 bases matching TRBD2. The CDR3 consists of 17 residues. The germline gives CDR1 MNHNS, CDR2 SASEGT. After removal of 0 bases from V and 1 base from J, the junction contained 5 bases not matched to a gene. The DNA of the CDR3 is TGTGCCAGCAGTGAAGCGCCGGCTAGCGGGGGCACAGATACGCAGTATTTT. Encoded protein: CASSEAPASGGTDTQYF.

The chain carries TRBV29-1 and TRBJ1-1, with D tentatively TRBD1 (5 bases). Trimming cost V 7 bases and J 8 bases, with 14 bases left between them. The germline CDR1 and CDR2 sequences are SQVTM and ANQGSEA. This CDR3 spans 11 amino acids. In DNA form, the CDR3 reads TGCAGCGCCGACCAGAGGACAGAAGCTTTCTTT. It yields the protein CSADQRTEAFF.

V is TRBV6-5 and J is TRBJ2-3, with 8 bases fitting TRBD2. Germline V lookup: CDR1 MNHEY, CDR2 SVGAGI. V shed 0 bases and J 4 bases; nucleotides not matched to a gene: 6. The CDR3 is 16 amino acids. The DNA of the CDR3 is TGTGCCAGCAGTTACTCCCGGACTAGCCCAGCAGATACGCAGTATTTT. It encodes CASSYSRTSPADTQYF.

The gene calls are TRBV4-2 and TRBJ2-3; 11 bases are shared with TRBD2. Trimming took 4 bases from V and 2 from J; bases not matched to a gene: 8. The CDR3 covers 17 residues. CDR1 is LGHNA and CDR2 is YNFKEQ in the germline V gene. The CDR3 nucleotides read TGTGCCAGCAGCCCAAAAAAGACTAGCGGGGACACAGATACGCAGTATTTT. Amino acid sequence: CASSPKKTSGDTDTQYF.

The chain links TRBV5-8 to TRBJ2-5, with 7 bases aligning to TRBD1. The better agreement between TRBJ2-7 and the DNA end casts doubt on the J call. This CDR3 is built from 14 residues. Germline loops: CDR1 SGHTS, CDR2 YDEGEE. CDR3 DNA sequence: TGTGCCAGCAGCTTGGGACAGGGAGAGGACGAGCAGTACTTC. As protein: CASSLGQGEDEQYF.

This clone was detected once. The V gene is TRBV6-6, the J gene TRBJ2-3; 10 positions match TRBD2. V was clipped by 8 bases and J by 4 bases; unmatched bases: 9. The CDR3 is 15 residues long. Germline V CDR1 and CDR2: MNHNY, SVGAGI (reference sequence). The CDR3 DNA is TGTGCCAGCTCCCGAAGCGGGGGGGCGGCAGATACGCAGTATTTT. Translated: CASSRSGGAADTQYF.

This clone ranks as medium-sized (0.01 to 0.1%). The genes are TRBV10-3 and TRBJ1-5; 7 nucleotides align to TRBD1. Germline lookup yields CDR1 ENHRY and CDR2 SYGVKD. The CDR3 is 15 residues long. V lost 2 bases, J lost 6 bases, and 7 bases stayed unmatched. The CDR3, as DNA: TGTGCCATCAGTGAGGGGACAGACAACAGTCAGCCCCAGCATTTT. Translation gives CAISEGTDNSQPQHF.

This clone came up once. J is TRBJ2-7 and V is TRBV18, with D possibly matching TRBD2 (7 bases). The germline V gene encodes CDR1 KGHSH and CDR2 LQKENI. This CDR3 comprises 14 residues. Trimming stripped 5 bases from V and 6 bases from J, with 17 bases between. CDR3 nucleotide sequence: TGTGCCAGCTCAAGCCCGAGGGGGGGGAGCGAGCAGTACTTC. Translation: CASSSPRGGSEQYF.

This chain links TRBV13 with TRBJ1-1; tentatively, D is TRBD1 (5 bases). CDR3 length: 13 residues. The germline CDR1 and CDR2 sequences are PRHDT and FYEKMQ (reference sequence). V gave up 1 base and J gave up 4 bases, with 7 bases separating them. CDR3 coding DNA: TGTGCCAGCAGCTTAGTGGGGGGCACTGAAGCTTTCTTT. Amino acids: CASSLVGGTEAFF.

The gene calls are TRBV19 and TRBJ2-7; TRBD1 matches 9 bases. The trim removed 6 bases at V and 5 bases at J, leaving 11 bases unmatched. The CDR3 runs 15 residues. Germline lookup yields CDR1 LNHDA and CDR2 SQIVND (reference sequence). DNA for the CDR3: TGTGCCAGTAGCCCGTCGGGGGACAGGGTCGACGAGCAGTACTTC. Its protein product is CASSPSGDRVDEQYF.

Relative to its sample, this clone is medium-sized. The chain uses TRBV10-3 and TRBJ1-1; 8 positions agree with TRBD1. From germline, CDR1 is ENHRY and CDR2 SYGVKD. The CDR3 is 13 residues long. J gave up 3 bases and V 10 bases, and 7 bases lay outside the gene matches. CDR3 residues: CANNPTGDTEAFF. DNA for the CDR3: TGTGCCAATAACCCGACAGGGGACACTGAAGCTTTCTTT.

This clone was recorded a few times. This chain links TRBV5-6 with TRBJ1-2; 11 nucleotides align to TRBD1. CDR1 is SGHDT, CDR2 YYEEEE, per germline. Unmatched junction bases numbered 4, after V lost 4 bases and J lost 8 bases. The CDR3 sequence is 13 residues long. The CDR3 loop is CASSLDRGRGYTF. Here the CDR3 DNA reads TGTGCCAGCAGCCTGGACAGGGGGCGAGGCTACACCTTC.

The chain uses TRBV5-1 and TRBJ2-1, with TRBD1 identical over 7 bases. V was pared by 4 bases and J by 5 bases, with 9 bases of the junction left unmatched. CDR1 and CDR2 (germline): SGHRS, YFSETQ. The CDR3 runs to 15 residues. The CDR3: CASSTGQDTNNEQFF. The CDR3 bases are TGCGCCAGCAGCACCGGACAGGATACTAACAATGAGCAGTTCTTC. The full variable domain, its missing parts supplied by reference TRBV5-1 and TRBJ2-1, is KAGVTQTPRYLIKTRGQQVTLSCSPISGHRSVSWYQQTPGQGLQFLFEYFSETQRNKGNFPGRFSGRQFSNSRSEMNVSTLELGDSALYLCASSTGQDTNNEQFFGPGTRLTVL.

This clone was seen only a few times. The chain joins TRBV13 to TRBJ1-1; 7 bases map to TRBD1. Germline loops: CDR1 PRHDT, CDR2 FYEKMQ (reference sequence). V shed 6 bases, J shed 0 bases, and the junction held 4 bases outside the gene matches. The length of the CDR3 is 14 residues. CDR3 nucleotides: TGTGCCAGCAGTCCGACAGGGATGAACACTGAAGCTTTCTTT. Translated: CASSPTGMNTEAFF.

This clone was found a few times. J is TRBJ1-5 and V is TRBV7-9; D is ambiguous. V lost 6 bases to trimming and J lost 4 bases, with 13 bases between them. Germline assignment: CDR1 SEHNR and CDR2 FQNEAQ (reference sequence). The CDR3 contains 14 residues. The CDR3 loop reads CASSLSGGNQPQHF. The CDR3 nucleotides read TGTGCCAGCAGTTTAAGCGGAGGGAATCAGCCCCAGCATTTT.

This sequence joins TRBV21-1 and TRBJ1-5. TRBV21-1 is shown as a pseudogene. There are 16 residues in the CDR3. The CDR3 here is CASSPRVRDGNQPQHF. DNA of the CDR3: TGTGCCAGCAGCCCTAGGGTCCGGGACGGCAATCAGCCCCAGCATTTT.